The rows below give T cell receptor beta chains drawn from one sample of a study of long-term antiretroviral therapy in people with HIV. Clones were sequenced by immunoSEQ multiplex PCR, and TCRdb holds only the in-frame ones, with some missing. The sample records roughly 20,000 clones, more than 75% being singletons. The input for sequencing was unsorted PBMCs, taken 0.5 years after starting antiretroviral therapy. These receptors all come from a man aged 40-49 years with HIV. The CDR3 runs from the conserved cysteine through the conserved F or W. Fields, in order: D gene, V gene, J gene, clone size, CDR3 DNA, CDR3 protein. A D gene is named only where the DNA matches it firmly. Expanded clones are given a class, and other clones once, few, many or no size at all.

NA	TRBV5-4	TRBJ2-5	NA	TGTGCCAGCAGCTTGGTGGACCGGGAGACCCAGTACTTC	CASSLVDRETQYF
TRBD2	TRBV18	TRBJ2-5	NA	TGTGCCAGCTCCCCCGGGGGGGAAACCCAGTACTTC	CASSPGGETQYF
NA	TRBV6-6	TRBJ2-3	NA	TGTGCCAGCAGTTACACTGATAGCACAGATACGCAGTATTTT	CASSYTDSTDTQYF
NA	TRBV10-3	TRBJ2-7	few	TGTGCTACCACGGGTGGTTTGGCCTACGAGCAGTACTTC	CATTGGLAYEQYF
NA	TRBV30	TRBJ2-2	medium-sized	TGTGCCTGGAGTGTAGACGCCCCGGGAGACACCGGGGAGCTGTTTTTT	CAWSVDAPGDTGELFF
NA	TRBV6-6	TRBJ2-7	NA	TGTGCCAGCAGCCCCCCCGGTTATAGCGAGAAGCAGTACTTC	CASSPPGYSEKQYF
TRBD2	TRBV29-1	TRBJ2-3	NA	TGCAGCGTTGCCCGGGGGGTGGCAGATACGCAGTATTTT	CSVARGVADTQYF
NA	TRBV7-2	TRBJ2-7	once	TGTGCCAGCAGCTTAGGGTGGATGTCCTACGAGCAGTACTTC	CASSLGWMSYEQYF
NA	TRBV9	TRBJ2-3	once	TGTGCCAGCAGCGTAGAACCCCAGCGGGTTAAAGATACGCAGTATTTT	CASSVEPQRVKDTQYF
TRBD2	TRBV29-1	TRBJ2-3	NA	TGCAGCGGTACCAACAGGGGGACTAGCGGGGGTTCAAGAGATACGCAGTATTTT	CSGTNRGTSGGSRDTQYF
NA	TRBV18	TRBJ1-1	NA	TGTGCCAGCCTTTCCCGGGGGGGTACAACTGAAGCTTTCTTT	CASLSRGGTTEAFF
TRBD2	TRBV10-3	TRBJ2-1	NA	TGTGCCATCAGTGAGTCGGAGGGACTAGCGGGAGGGGAGCAGTTCTTC	CAISESEGLAGGEQFF
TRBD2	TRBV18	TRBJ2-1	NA	TGTGCCAGCTCACCACCGATACTAGCGGGAGGCCATGAGCAGTTCTTC	CASSPPILAGGHEQFF
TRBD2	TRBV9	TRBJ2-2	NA	TGTGCCAGCAGCGTACGCCGGGAGGCTGCCGGGGAGCTGTTTTTT	CASSVRREAAGELFF
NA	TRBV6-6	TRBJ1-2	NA	TGTGCCAGCAGTGTAGGGATTAACTATGGCTACACCTTC	CASSVGINYGYTF
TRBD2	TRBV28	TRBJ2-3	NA	TGTGCCAGCCTTTCGCGGCTAGCGGGAGAACAGGCAGATACGCAGTATTTT	CASLSRLAGEQADTQYF
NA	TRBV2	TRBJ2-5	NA	TGTGCCAGCTCTCGACAAGAGACCCAGTACTTC	CASSRQETQYF
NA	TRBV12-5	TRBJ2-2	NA	TGTGCTAGTGGCCCTTTGGGGGGTACCGGGGAGCTGTTTTTT	CASGPLGGTGELFF
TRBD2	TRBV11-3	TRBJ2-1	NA	TGTGCCAGCAGCTTAGAGGTGGGACTAGCGGGTAGCAATGAGCAGTTCTTC	CASSLEVGLAGSNEQFF
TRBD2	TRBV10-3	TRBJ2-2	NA	TGTGCCATCAGTGATATTAGCGGGAGAGGGTCCGGGGAGCTGTTTTTT	CAISDISGRGSGELFF